This TCR beta chain was sequenced in a study of CD8+CD57+ T cells in acquired aplastic anemia. Turning to the study itself: The mean DNA yield obtained from sorted CD4+ and CD8+ cells came to roughly 3.4 ug.

Germline CDR1 is SGHTA and CDR2 is FQGNSA. The CDR3 loop spans 16 amino acids. V lost 7 bases and J lost 0, with 17 bases in between. A single count supports this clonotype. The antigen remains unidentified. It was genomic DNA that served as the template for profiling TCR beta VDJ and CDR3. TCRdb re-called the reads with MiXCR, one entry per CDR3 protein. The profile shows some 200,000 distinct CDR3 sequences, roughly 50% of them singletons. Individuals selected for sequencing had exhibited CD8+CD57+ cell expansion on flow cytometry. Patients, without exception, had severe acquired aplastic anemia. Findings and caveats of the study: Comparison of patients with controls identified nearly 30 shared CD8+ CDR3 sequences.

The rearrangement joins TRBV7-2 to TRBJ2-3, with D maybe TRBD1 (5 bases). The receptor comes from a human donor with aplastic anemia. Sequenced input: sorted CD4+, CD8+, or CD8+CD57+ T cells (not recorded which) from PBMCs. CDR3 nucleotides: TGTGCCAGCACAAGTGACAGATTCTCGAGCACAGATACGCAGTATTTT. Its protein is CASTSDRFSSTDTQYF.